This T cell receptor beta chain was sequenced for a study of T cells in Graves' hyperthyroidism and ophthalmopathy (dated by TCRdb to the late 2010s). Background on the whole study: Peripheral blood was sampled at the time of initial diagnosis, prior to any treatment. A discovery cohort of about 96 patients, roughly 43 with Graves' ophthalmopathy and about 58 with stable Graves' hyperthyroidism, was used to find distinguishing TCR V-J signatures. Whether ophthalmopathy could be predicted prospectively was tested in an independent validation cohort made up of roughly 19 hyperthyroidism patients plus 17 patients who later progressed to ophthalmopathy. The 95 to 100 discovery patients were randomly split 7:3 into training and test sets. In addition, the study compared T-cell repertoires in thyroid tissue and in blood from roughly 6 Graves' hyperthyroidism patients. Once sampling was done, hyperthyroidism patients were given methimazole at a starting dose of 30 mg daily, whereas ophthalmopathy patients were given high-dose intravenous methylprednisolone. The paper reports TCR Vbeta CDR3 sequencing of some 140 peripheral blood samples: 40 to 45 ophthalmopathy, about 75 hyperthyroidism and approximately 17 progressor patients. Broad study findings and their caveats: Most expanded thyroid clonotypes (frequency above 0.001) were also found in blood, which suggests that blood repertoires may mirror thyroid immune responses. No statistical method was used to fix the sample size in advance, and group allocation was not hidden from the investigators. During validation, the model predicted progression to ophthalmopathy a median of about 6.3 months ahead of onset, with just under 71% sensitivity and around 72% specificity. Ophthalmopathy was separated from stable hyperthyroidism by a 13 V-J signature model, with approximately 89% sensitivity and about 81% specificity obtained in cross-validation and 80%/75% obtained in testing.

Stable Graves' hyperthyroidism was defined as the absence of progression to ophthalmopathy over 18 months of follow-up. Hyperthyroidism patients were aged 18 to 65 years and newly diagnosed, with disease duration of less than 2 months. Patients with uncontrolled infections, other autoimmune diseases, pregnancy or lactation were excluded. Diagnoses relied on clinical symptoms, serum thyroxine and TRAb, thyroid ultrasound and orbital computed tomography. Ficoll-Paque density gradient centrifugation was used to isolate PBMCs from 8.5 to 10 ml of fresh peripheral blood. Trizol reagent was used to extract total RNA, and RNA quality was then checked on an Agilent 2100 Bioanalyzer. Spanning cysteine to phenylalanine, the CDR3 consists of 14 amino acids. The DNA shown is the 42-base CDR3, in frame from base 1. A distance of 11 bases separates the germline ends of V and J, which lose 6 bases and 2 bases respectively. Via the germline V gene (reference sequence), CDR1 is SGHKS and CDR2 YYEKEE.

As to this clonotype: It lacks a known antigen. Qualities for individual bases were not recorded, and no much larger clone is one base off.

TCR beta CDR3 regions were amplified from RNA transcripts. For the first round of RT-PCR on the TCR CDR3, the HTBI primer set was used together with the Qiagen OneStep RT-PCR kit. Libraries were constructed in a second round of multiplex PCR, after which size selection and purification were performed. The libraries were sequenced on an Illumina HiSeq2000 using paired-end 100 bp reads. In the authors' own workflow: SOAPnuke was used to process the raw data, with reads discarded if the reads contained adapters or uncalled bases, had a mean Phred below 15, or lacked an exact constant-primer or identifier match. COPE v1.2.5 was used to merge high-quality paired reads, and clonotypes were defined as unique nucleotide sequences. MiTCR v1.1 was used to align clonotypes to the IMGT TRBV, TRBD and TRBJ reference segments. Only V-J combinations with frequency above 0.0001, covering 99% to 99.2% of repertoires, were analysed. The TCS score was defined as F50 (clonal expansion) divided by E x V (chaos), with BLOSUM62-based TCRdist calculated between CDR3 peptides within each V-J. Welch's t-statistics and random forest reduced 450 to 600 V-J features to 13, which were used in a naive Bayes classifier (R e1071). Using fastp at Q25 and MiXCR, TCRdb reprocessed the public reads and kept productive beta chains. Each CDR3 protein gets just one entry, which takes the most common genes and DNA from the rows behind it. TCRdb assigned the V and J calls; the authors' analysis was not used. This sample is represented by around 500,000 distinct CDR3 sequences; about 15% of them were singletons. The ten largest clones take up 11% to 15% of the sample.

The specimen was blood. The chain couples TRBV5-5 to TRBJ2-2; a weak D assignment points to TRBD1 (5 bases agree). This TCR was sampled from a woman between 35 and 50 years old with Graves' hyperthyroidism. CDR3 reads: CASTFQGNTGELFF. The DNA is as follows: TGTGCCAGCACCTTCCAGGGAAACACCGGGGAGCTGTTTTTT.